Below, one T cell receptor (beta chain) is given with its context. Original processing methods: Estimates of nucleated cell counts were drawn from the amplification of reference gene primers. Using immunoSEQ multiplex PCR, the repertoire was profiled, and TCRdb retains in-frame clones only, with some absent. Clone size and V and J calls were adopted from that table, with D and trimming inferred from the DNA. The profile shows 300,000 to 350,000 clones, 85% to 90% of them singletons. The data are from a study of blood T cell repertoires in COVID-19. Across the whole study: COVID-19 samples collected from the United States, Italy and Spain covered acute and convalescent phases. In each case, the material was cDNA or gDNA derived from T cells, B-cell-depleted T cells, or PBMCs.

CDR1 is LGHDT, CDR2 YNNKEL, per germline (reference sequence). The CDR3 is made up of 14 amino acids. The V and J ends lost 4 bases and 5 bases respectively, with 15 bases between them. Study members were between about 18 and 100 years old and lived in 25 or so US regions. The sequence was obtained from a woman younger than 35 with acute COVID-19. The chain couples TRBV3-1 (or the pseudogene TRBV3-2) to TRBJ2-7; D is possibly TRBD2 (6 bases). Sample: PBMCs or T cells enriched from blood (not recorded which). DNA for the CDR3: TGTGCCAGCAGCCGCGGGACCCTAGGCCACGAGCAGTACTTC. The encoded protein is CASSRGTLGHEQYF.